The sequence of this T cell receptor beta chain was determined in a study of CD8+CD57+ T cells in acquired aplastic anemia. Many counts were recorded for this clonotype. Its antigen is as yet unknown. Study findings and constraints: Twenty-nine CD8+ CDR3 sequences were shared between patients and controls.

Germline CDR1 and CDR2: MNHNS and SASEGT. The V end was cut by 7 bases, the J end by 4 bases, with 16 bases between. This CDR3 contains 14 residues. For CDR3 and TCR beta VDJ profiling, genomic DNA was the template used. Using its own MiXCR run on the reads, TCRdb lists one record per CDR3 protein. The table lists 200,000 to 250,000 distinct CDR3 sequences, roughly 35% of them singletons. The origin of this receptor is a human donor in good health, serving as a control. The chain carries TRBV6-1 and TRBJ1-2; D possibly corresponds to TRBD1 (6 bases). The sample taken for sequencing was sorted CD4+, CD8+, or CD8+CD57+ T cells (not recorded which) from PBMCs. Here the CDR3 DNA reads TGTGCCAGCAACTCAGAGACAGGCTCCTATGGCTACACCTTC. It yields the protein CASNSETGSYGYTF.